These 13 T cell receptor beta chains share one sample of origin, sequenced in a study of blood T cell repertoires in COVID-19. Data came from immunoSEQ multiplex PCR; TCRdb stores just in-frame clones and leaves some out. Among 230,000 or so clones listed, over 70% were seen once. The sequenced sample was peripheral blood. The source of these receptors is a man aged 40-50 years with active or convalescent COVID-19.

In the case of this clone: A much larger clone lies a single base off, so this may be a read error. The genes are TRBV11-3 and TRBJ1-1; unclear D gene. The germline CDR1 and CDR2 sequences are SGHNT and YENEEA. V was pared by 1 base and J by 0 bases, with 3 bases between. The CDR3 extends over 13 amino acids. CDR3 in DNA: TGTGCCAGCAGCTTAGGGCTGAACACTGAAGCTTTCTTT. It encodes CASSLGLNTEAFF.

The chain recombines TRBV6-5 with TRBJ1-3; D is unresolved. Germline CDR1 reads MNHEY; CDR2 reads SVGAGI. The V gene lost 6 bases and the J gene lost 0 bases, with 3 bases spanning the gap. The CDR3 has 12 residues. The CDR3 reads CASRASGNTIYF. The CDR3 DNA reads TGTGCCAGCAGGGCCTCTGGAAACACCATATATTTT.

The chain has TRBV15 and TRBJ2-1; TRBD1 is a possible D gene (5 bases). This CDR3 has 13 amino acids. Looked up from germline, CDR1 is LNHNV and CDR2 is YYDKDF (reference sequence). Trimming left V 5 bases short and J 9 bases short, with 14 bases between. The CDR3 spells CATSPRTGPEQFF. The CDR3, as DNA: TGTGCCACCAGCCCAAGAACAGGCCCTGAGCAGTTCTTC.

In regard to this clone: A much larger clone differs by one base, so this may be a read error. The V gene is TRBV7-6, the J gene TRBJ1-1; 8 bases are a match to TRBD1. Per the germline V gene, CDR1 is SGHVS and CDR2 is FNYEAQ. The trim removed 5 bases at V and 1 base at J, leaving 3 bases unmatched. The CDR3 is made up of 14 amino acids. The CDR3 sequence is CASSPGQGNTEAFF. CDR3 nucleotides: TGTGCCAGCAGCCCCGGACAGGGGAACACTGAAGCTTTCTTT. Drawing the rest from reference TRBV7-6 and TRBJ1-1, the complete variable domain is GAGVSQSPRYKVTKRGQDVALRCDPISGHVSLYWYRQALGQGPEFLTYFNYEAQQDKSGLPNDRFSAERPEGSISTLTIQRTEQRDSAMYRCASSPGQGNTEAFFGQGTRLTVV.

CDR3 region: CASSRTIRGLDTDTQYF. CDR3 DNA sequence: TGTGCCAGCAGCCGGACCATAAGGGGTCTAGACACAGATACGCAGTATTTT. The rearrangement uses TRBV14 and TRBJ2-3; a possible D gene is TRBD1 (5 bases). Deletions cut 4 bases from V and 2 bases from J, with 19 bases between. Germline CDR1 SGHDN, CDR2 FVKESK. This CDR3 spans 17 amino acids.

CDR3 region: CASSLSGYYGYTF. In DNA, the CDR3 is TGTGCCAGCAGTCTCTCAGGGTACTATGGCTACACCTTC. The genes are TRBV6-5 and TRBJ1-2, with D possibly being TRBD1 (5 bases). V was shortened by 5 bases and J by 3 bases, with 10 bases between the two germline ends. The CDR3 runs 13 residues. Germline V gives CDR1 MNHEY, CDR2 SVGAGI.

The CDR3 sequence: CASRVSVNTDTQYF. CDR3 bases: TGCGCCAGCAGGGTTTCAGTTAACACAGATACGCAGTATTTT. V is TRBV5-1 and J is TRBJ2-3; no reliable D call. The V and J ends lost 5 bases and 2 bases respectively, with 12 bases between them. This CDR3 comprises 14 residues. The germline V gene encodes CDR1 SGHRS and CDR2 YFSETQ.

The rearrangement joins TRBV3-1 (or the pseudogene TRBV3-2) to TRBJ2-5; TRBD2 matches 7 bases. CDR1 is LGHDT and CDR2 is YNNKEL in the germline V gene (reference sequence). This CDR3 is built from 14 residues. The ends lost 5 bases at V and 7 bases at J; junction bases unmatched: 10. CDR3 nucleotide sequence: TGTGCCAGCAGCGGGCTAGCGGACAAGGGGACCCAGTACTTC. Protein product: CASSGLADKGTQYF.

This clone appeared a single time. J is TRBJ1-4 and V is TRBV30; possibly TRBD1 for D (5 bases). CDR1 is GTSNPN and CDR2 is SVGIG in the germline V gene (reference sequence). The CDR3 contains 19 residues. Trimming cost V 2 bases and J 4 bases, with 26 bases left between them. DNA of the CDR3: TGTGCCTGGAGTCCCATCCCGGGACGGTGGGGGGAGGATAATGAAAAACTGTTTTTT. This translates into CAWSPIPGRWGEDNEKLFF.

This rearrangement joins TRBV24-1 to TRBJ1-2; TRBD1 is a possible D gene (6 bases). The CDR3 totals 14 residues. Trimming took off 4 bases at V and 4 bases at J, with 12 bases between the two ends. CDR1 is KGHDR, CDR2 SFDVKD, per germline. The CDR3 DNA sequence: TGTGCCACCAGTGAAACCACAGGGACCTATGGCTACACCTTC. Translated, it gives CATSETTGTYGYTF.

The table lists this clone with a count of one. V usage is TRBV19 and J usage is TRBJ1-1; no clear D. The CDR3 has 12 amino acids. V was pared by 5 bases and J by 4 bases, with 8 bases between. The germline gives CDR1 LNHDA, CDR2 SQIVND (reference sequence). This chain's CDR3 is CASSARGTEAFF. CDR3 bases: TGTGCCAGTAGTGCAAGAGGCACTGAAGCTTTCTTT.

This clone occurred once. The CDR3 DNA sequence: TGTGCCAGCAGCTTGATGCAGGGAAATCCCCAAGAGACCCAGTACTTC. Its protein product is CASSLMQGNPQETQYF. The gene calls are TRBV5-4 and TRBJ2-5, with D possibly being TRBD1 (5 bases). Germline CDR1 is SGHNT and CDR2 is YYREEE (reference sequence). The CDR3 spans 16 residues. Trimming left V 1 base short and J 1 base short, with 14 bases between.

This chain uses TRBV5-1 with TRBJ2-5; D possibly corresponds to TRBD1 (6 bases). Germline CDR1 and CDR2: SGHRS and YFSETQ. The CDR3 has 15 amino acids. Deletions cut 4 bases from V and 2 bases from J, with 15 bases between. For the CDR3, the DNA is TGCGCCAGCAGCGTTGGACAGTCGGGGCAAGAGACCCAGTACTTC. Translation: CASSVGQSGQETQYF.